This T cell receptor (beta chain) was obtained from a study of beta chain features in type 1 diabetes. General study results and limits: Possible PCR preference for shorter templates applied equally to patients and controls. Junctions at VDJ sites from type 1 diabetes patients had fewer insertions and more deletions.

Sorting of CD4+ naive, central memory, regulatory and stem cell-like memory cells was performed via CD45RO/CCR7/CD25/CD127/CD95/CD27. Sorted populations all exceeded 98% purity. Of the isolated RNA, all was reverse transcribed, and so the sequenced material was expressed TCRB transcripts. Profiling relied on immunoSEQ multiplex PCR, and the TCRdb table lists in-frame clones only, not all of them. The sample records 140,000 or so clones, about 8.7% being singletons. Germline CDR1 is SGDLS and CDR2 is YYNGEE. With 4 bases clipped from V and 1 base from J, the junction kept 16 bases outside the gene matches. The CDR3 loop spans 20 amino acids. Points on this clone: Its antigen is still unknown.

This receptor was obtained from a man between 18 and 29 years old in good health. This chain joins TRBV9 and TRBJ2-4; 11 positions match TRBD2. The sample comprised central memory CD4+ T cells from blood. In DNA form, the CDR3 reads TGTGCCAGCAGCCCCGGGGCTAGCGGGGGGAGTCTTCCGGCCAAAAACATTCAGTACTTC. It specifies CASSPGASGGSLPAKNIQYF.